The source of this T cell receptor (beta chain) is a study of radiotherapy plus CTLA-4 blockade in lung cancer. Profiled with immunoSEQ multiplex PCR; TCRdb holds only in-frame clones, not every one. The sample has some 100,000 clones; about four fifths are singletons. Trimming removed 6 bases at V and 5 bases at J, with 8 bases between. This CDR3 has 12 residues. CDR1 is SNHLY, CDR2 FYNNEI, per germline. The source of this sequence is a human donor with non-small cell lung cancer that progressed on radiotherapy plus ipilimumab. Sequencing used peripheral blood, obtained from a patient treated with radiotherapy plus ipilimumab. The rearrangement joins TRBV2 to TRBJ2-1, with D hard to call. The chain's CDR3 is CASSFQDNEQFF. CDR3 coding DNA: TGTGCCAGCAGCTTTCAGGACAATGAGCAGTTCTTC.